Shown below are 28 T cell receptor beta chains from a single sample sequenced in a study of cytomegalovirus exposure and HLA in healthy donors. The PCR used 60 Vbeta and 13 Jbeta primers. The repertoire was sequenced with immunoSEQ multiplex PCR; TCRdb's copy has only in-frame clones and lacks some. This sample has more than 110,000 clones; 70% to 75% occur once, and the top ten carry around an eighth. Sequencing input: PBMCs. These receptor sequences come from a human donor in good health.

This clone was counted between two and nine times. The chain employs TRBV11-2 and TRBJ1-2; no clear D gene. Germline values: CDR1 SGHAT, CDR2 FQNNGV. There are 13 residues in the CDR3. Between the trimmed V and J ends, which lost 4 bases and 4 bases, there was a span of 10 bases. CDR3 amino acids: CASSSWQVYGYTF. The CDR3 DNA sequence: TGTGCCAGCAGCTCTTGGCAGGTCTATGGCTACACCTTC.

V usage is TRBV15 and J usage is TRBJ1-2; D is possibly TRBD1 (5 bases). The germline gives CDR1 LNHNV, CDR2 YYDKDF (reference sequence). This CDR3 is built from 12 residues. Trimming removed 2 bases from V and 5 bases from J, with 6 bases in between. The CDR3 loop reads CATSRQGYGYTF. The CDR3 DNA sequence: TGTGCCACCAGCAGACAGGGTTATGGCTACACCTTC.

The chain carries TRBV11-2 and TRBJ2-3; 9 bases are a match to TRBD1. CDR3 size: 16 residues. Germline CDR1 SGHAT, CDR2 FQNNGV. The trim removed 5 bases at V and 2 bases at J, leaving 8 bases unmatched. CDR3 DNA: TGTGCCAGCAGCCAACGACAGGGGGGTATCACAGATACGCAGTATTTT. This encodes CASSQRQGGITDTQYF.

The CDR3 protein is CASSQVAGQGTYEQYF. The DNA of the CDR3 is TGCGCCAGCAGCCAAGTGGCGGGCCAAGGGACCTACGAGCAGTACTTC. The genes are TRBV4-1 and TRBJ2-7; weak D call: TRBD2 (5 bases). Deletions cut 1 base from V and 2 bases from J, with 15 bases between. CDR3 length: 16 amino acids. The V gene's germline CDR1 is MGHRA and CDR2 YSYEKL.

V is TRBV15 and J is TRBJ2-7; D may be TRBD2 (6 bases). Looked up from germline, CDR1 is LNHNV and CDR2 is YYDKDF (reference sequence). Trimming shortened V by 5 bases and J by 3 bases, and 20 bases separated the two germline ends. The CDR3 extends over 16 amino acids. CDR3 DNA: TGTGCCACCAGCGCGGGCGAGTTTCGGGGGAACTACGAGCAGTACTTC. Translation: CATSAGEFRGNYEQYF.

J is TRBJ2-2 and V is TRBV30, with TRBD2 as a possible D gene (5 bases). The germline gives CDR1 GTSNPN, CDR2 SVGIG (reference sequence). The CDR3 length is 14 residues. V lost 2 bases and J lost 5, with 12 bases in between. Written as DNA, the CDR3 is TGTGCCTGGAGTTCAGGAGGAGGTACCGGGGAGCTGTTTTTT. Translation: CAWSSGGGTGELFF. Together with reference TRBV30 and TRBJ2-2, the CDR3 gives the full variable domain: SQTIHQWPATLVQPVGSPLSLECTVEGTSNPNLYWYRQAAGRGLQLLFYSVGIGQISSEVPQNLSASRPQDRQFILSSKKLLLSDSGFYLCAWSSGGGTGELFFGEGSRLTVL.

The chain has TRBV2 and TRBJ1-2; 11 nucleotides align to TRBD1. Germline V gene sequence: CDR1 SNHLY, CDR2 FYNNEI. CDR3 length: 13 amino acids. With 6 bases clipped from V and 4 bases from J, the junction kept 1 base outside the gene matches. The CDR3 reads CASRGTGGYGYTF. The CDR3 coding sequence is TGTGCCAGCAGGGGGACAGGGGGCTATGGCTACACCTTC.

The genes are TRBV7-2 and TRBJ2-7; D not certain. Trimming stripped 1 base from V and 0 bases from J, with 10 bases between. Germline V CDR1 and CDR2: SGHTA, FQGNSA. This CDR3 region has 15 residues. This CDR3 is CASSLVTTSSYEQYF. In DNA, the CDR3 is TGTGCCAGCAGCTTAGTCACCACGAGCTCCTACGAGCAGTACTTC.

The rearrangement uses TRBV15 and TRBJ2-1, with TRBD2 matching 8 bases. CDR1 is LNHNV and CDR2 is YYDKDF in the germline V gene (reference sequence). The junction had 10 bases not matched to a gene; V was cut back by 6 bases and J by 6 bases. CDR3 length equals 15 residues. Here the CDR3 DNA reads TGTGCCACCAGACCCGGGACTAGGGGTTCCAATGAGCAGTTCTTC. Protein sequence: CATRPGTRGSNEQFF.

The V call is TRBV5-1, the J call TRBJ2-5; maybe TRBD2 (5 bases). CDR1 and CDR2 (germline): SGHRS, YFSETQ. The CDR3 is 14 amino acids. V was clipped by 1 base and J by 1 base, with 8 bases between them. The CDR3 DNA sequence: TGCGCCAGCAGCTTGTATAGCGTCCAAGAGACCCAGTACTTC. As protein: CASSLYSVQETQYF.

The J gene is TRBJ1-4, the V gene TRBV4-1; D is uncertain. Germline-derived CDR1 and CDR2 are MGHRA and YSYEKL. The CDR3 sequence is 15 residues long. The V end was cut by 1 base, the J end by 4 bases, with 10 bases between. DNA for the CDR3: TGCGCCAGCAGCCAAGTCGAGGTTCGTAATGAAAAACTGTTTTTT. It translates to CASSQVEVRNEKLFF.

In its sample, this clone was seen a few times. The V and J genes are TRBV14 and TRBJ2-7; 8 bases are shared with TRBD1. The CDR3 has 14 residues. Germline trimming cut 0 bases from V and 5 bases from J; bases unmatched to any gene: 3. The germline V gene has CDR1 SGHDN and CDR2 FVKESK. In DNA form, the CDR3 reads TGTGCCAGCAGCCAAGAAACGACAGGGGACGAGCAGTACTTC. Translating gives CASSQETTGDEQYF.

V and J are TRBV27 and TRBJ1-3, with TRBD1 identical over 8 bases. V was pared by 0 bases and J by 2 bases, with 6 bases of the junction left unmatched. The CDR3 has 17 amino acids. Germline V gives CDR1 MNHEY, CDR2 SMNVEV (reference sequence). The DNA of the CDR3 is TGTGCCAGCAGTTTATCAGCCAGGGGGCTGGCTGGAAACACCATATATTTT. Translating it yields CASSLSARGLAGNTIYF.

The chain employs TRBV5-1 and TRBJ2-3; 8 bases map to TRBD1. This CDR3 is 15 amino acids long. V dropped 0 bases and J dropped 5; count of bases not matched to a gene: 5. Germline loops: CDR1 SGHRS, CDR2 YFSETQ. In DNA, the CDR3 is TGCGCCAGCAGCTTGGTTCAGGGGGCATTAGATACGCAGTATTTT. It is translated as CASSLVQGALDTQYF.

This chain joins TRBV19 and TRBJ1-2, with D uncertain. The CDR3 extends over 15 amino acids. Germline V gene sequence: CDR1 LNHDA, CDR2 SQIVND (reference sequence). V was clipped by 4 bases and J by 4 bases, with 16 bases between them. CDR3 sequence: CASSKDTQSGYGYTF. In DNA, the CDR3 is TGTGCCAGTAGTAAAGACACCCAGTCGGGCTATGGCTACACCTTC. Combining the CDR3 with reference TRBV19 and TRBJ1-2 gives the whole variable domain DGGITQSPKYLFRKEGQNVTLSCEQNLNHDAMYWYRQDPGQGLRLIYYSQIVNDFQKGDIAEGYSVSREKKESFPLTVTSAQKNPTAFYLCASSKDTQSGYGYTFGSGTRLTVV.

The chain couples TRBV9 to TRBJ2-5; 8 bases line up with TRBD2. The V and J ends lost 0 bases and 3 bases, in that order; junction bases with no gene match: 7. Germline V gene sequence: CDR1 SGDLS, CDR2 YYNGEE. CDR3 length: 16 amino acids. CDR3 bases: TGTGCCAGCAGCGTAGGTCCTCGGGGGGGAAAAGAGACCCAGTACTTC. Amino acids: CASSVGPRGGKETQYF.

This rearrangement joins TRBV18 to TRBJ1-4; weak D call: TRBD1 (5 bases). CDR3 length: 14 residues. V lost 2 bases to trimming and J lost 4 bases, with 8 bases between them. In germline, CDR1 is KGHSH, CDR2 LQKENI. This CDR3 is CASSPNRINEKLFF. CDR3 nucleotide sequence: TGTGCCAGCTCACCAAACAGGATTAATGAAAAACTGTTTTTT.

This chain joins TRBV28 and TRBJ2-7, with 7 bases matching TRBD1. J lost 2 bases, V lost 6 bases, and 1 base had no gene match. This CDR3 is 12 amino acids long. Germline V gene data show CDR1 as MDHEN and CDR2 as SYDVKM. The CDR3 here is CASRQGPYEQYF. CDR3 coding DNA: TGTGCCAGCAGACAGGGGCCCTACGAGCAGTACTTC.

The chain links TRBV7-2 to TRBJ2-1; D gene unclear. The CDR3 is 13 residues long. Trimming took 1 base from V and 8 from J, leaving 9 bases between them. The germline CDR1 and CDR2 sequences are SGHTA and FQGNSA. CDR3 residues: CASSLVSIDEQFF. The CDR3 region has the DNA TGTGCCAGCAGCTTAGTTTCCATAGATGAGCAGTTCTTC.

The chain recombines TRBV18 with TRBJ1-1, with a possible D match to TRBD1 (6 bases). This CDR3 has 15 amino acids. V was clipped by 2 bases and J by 6 bases, with 16 bases between them. Germline assignment: CDR1 KGHSH and CDR2 LQKENI. CDR3 DNA sequence: TGTGCCAGCTCACCAAGTGGGGGGGCTGATGCTGAAGCTTTCTTT. This sequence encodes CASSPSGGADAEAFF.

The chain links TRBV19 to TRBJ1-6, with D possibly TRBD1 on 6 matching bases. The CDR3 spans 16 residues. V was shortened by 3 bases and J by 10 bases, with 19 bases between the two germline ends. Germline lookup yields CDR1 LNHDA and CDR2 SQIVND (reference sequence). The CDR3 reads CASSIRGTRGGSPLHF. The CDR3, as DNA: TGTGCCAGTAGTATCAGAGGGACCAGGGGCGGCTCACCCCTCCACTTT.

This clone was seen a few times. The gene calls are TRBV2 and TRBJ2-3, with D perhaps TRBD1 (6 bases). Germline CDR1 and CDR2: SNHLY and FYNNEI. The CDR3 runs 15 residues. Trimming removed 5 bases at V and 0 bases at J, with 12 bases between. CDR3: CASSIGQTSTDTQYF. The CDR3 DNA sequence: TGTGCCAGCAGTATAGGACAGACTAGCACAGATACGCAGTATTTT.

This chain joins TRBV5-1 and TRBJ2-3; D is undetermined. CDR1 and CDR2 (germline): SGHRS, YFSETQ. Trimming pared 1 base from V and 1 base from J, leaving 4 bases between. The CDR3 covers 13 residues. The chain's CDR3 is CASSLTGTDTQYF. CDR3 DNA sequence: TGCGCCAGCAGCTTGACAGGCACAGATACGCAGTATTTT.

The chain uses TRBV9 and TRBJ1-1, with a possible D match to TRBD1 (5 bases). CDR3 length equals 14 residues. In germline, CDR1 is SGDLS, CDR2 YYNGEE. V shed 3 bases and J shed 3 bases, with 12 bases lying between them. The CDR3 reads CASSARGEYTEAFF. The CDR3 DNA sequence: TGTGCCAGCAGCGCTCGGGGGGAATACACTGAAGCTTTCTTT.

V gene TRBV28 combines with J gene TRBJ1-2; D is undetermined. Germline V gene lookup returns CDR1 MDHEN and CDR2 SYDVKM. V gave up 3 bases and J gave up 0 bases, with 11 bases separating them. The CDR3 consists of 15 residues. The DNA of the CDR3 is TGTGCCAGCAGTTTTACCGACACCGCTAACTATGGCTACACCTTC. Protein product: CASSFTDTANYGYTF.

The J gene is TRBJ2-5, the V gene TRBV13; 8 bases match TRBD1. This CDR3 region has 15 residues. Germline assignment: CDR1 PRHDT and CDR2 FYEKMQ (reference sequence). The ends lost 4 bases at V and 5 bases at J; junction bases unmatched: 9. CDR3 region: CASSYPRGPRETQYF. The CDR3 DNA sequence: TGTGCCAGCAGCTACCCCAGGGGGCCGAGGGAGACCCAGTACTTC.

The chain joins TRBV2 to TRBJ2-5; possibly TRBD1 for D (6 bases). CDR3 length equals 14 residues. CDR1 and CDR2 from the germline V gene are SNHLY and FYNNEI. V lost 2 bases, J lost 2 bases, and 9 bases lay in between. As DNA, the CDR3 is TGTGCCAGCAGTGAATTAAGGGGGCAAGAGACCCAGTACTTC. It specifies CASSELRGQETQYF.

This rearrangement joins TRBV20-1 to TRBJ2-1, with D unresolved. Germline V gene lookup returns CDR1 DFQATT and CDR2 SNEGSKA (reference sequence). This CDR3 region has 10 residues. V dropped 5 bases and J dropped 8 bases, with 7 bases sitting between them. CDR3 bases: TGCAGTGCTGCGTTGGATGAGCAGTTCTTC. It encodes CSAALDEQFF.